This T cell receptor beta chain emerged from a study of blood T cell repertoires in COVID-19. As for the study in general: COVID-19 samples from acute and convalescent phases originated in the United States, Italy and Spain.

Ages ranged from about 18 to 89 years, with residence in about 24 US areas. Cohorts were based on clinical histories the participants reported. As processed by the authors: For nucleated cells, counts were estimated from reference gene primer amplification. Profiled with immunoSEQ multiplex PCR; TCRdb holds only in-frame clones, not every one. D and trimming come from the DNA, and the V and J calls and clone size come from that table. The table lists 250,000 to 300,000 clones, 91% of them singletons, with 0.95% to 1.5% in the top ten. V gave up 3 bases and J gave up 0 bases; unmatched junction bases: 3. The V gene's germline CDR1 is SGHRS and CDR2 YFSETQ. The CDR3 is 15 amino acids.

The chain employs TRBV5-1 and TRBJ1-5, with TRBD1 identical over 7 bases. This TCR was sampled from a human donor in a cohort exposed to, infected with or recovered from COVID-19 (not recorded which). The donor label of this sample is uncertain. The material sequenced was PBMCs or T cells enriched from blood (not recorded which). The CDR3 DNA is TGCGCCAGCAGCTGGGACAGCGGTAGCAATCAGCCCCAGCATTTT. Translated, it gives CASSWDSGSNQPQHF.